The 32 T cell receptor beta chains reported below all come from one sample, sequenced in a study of STAT3 mutations in large granular lymphocyte leukemia. Points from the study as a whole: In T-cell large granular lymphocyte leukemia, about half of patients showed multiple immunodominant subclonotypes.

Antigens for these TCRs are unknown. The method was immunoSEQ multiplex PCR; TCRdb's version includes in-frame clones alone and lacks a portion of them. The sample has roughly 35,000 clones; roughly 88% are singletons. Sequenced sample: PBMCs. These receptors originate from a human donor with T large granular lymphocyte leukemia. Some clones in this sample may be carry-over from other donors' samples.

V and J are TRBV5-1 and TRBJ1-6; TRBD1 might be the D (5 bases). The CDR3 runs to 16 residues. Germline lookup yields CDR1 SGHRS and CDR2 YFSETQ. V lost 4 bases to trimming and J lost 9 bases, with 20 bases between them. CDR3 nucleotide sequence: TGCGCCAGCAGCCTATCGAGGCAGGGAATCACTTCACCCCTCCACTTT. Translated, it gives CASSLSRQGITSPLHF.

CDR3 sequence reads: CATSRDSRAEQYV. For the CDR3, the DNA is TGTGCCACCAGCAGAGATAGCAGGGCCGAGCAGTACGTC. The chain couples TRBV15 to TRBJ2-7; D is possibly TRBD1 (5 bases). The ends were cut back, 0 bases at V and 6 bases at J, with 9 bases in the middle. The CDR3 sequence is 13 residues long. In germline, CDR1 is LNHNV, CDR2 YYDKDF (reference sequence).

The chain recombines TRBV18 with TRBJ2-7, with TRBD1 identical over 8 bases. The CDR3 is 14 amino acids. Trimming at V came to 6 bases and at J to 0 bases, leaving 4 bases not matched to a gene. CDR1 is KGHSH, CDR2 LQKENI, per germline. In DNA, the CDR3 is TGTGCCAGCTCCACAGGGGGGAGCTCCTACGAGCAGTACTTC. Residues: CASSTGGSSYEQYF.

This chain joins TRBV27 and TRBJ1-6; no firm D call. CDR3 length equals 12 residues. V was trimmed by 3 bases and J by 7 bases, leaving 4 bases between them. CDR1 is MNHEY, CDR2 SMNVEV, per germline (reference sequence). The CDR3 DNA reads as TGTGCCAGCAGTTTTTTCAATTCACCCCTCCACTTT. Its translation: CASSFFNSPLHF.

The chain is built from TRBV6-6 and TRBJ1-3; D is unresolved. V lost 7 bases and J lost 0, with 7 bases in between. CDR3 size: 13 residues. Germline values: CDR1 MNHNY, CDR2 SVGAGI (reference sequence). CDR3 sequence: CASTVGSGNTIYF. The DNA of the CDR3 is TGTGCCAGCACGGTGGGCTCTGGAAACACCATATATTTT.

The rearrangement uses TRBV5-1 and TRBJ1-5; weak D call: TRBD1 (6 bases). Germline assignment: CDR1 SGHRS and CDR2 YFSETQ. The CDR3 consists of 16 residues. Trimming removed 0 bases at V and 2 bases at J, with 12 bases between. CDR3 in amino acids: CASSLEAGDRNQPQHF. In DNA, the CDR3 is TGCGCCAGCAGCTTGGAGGCAGGGGATCGCAATCAGCCCCAGCATTTT.

The V gene is TRBV30, the J gene TRBJ1-5; tentatively, D is TRBD1 (5 bases). CDR3 length equals 18 residues. Looked up from germline, CDR1 is GTSNPN and CDR2 is SVGIG (reference sequence). Trimming stripped 1 base from V and 2 bases from J, with 21 bases between. CDR3 protein: CAWSADPLRVRGNQPQHF. The CDR3 DNA follows: TGTGCCTGGAGTGCTGACCCCCTCCGTGTCAGGGGCAATCAGCCCCAGCATTTT.

This chain joins TRBV15 and TRBJ2-5, with D unclear. CDR1 LNHNV and CDR2 YYDKDF come from the germline V gene (reference sequence). V lost 4 bases and J lost 0, with 3 bases in between. CDR3 length: 12 residues. CDR3 in amino acids: CATSKYQETQYF. The CDR3 region has the DNA TGTGCCACCAGCAAGTACCAAGAGACCCAGTACTTC.

The chain combines TRBV28 with TRBJ1-5; unclear D gene. Deletions cut 3 bases from V and 4 bases from J, with 7 bases between. Germline loops: CDR1 MDHEN, CDR2 SYDVKM. This CDR3 comprises 13 residues. CDR3 coding DNA: TGTGCCAGCAGTTTTGTCGGAAATCAGCCCCAGCATTTT. This translates into CASSFVGNQPQHF.

The CDR3 DNA follows: TGTGCCTGGAGGGGGACAGCGGGGGCTAGCCAGTACTTC. It is translated as CAWRGTAGASQYF. This chain uses TRBV30 with TRBJ2-5; tentative D call: TRBD2 (8 bases). V lost 3 bases and J 10 bases, leaving 18 bases between the germline ends. Germline assignment: CDR1 GTSNPN and CDR2 SVGIG (reference sequence). The CDR3 is 13 residues long.

V gene TRBV2 combines with J gene TRBJ2-3, with a weak D call TRBD2 (6 bases). CDR1 is SNHLY, CDR2 FYNNEI, per germline. CDR3 length: 14 residues. V dropped 9 bases and J dropped 2 bases, with 15 bases sitting between them. The CDR3 coding sequence is TGTGCCAGACGACTAGTCAGTTTCACAGATACGCAGTATTTT. Protein product: CARRLVSFTDTQYF.

The chain has TRBV6-6 and TRBJ1-1, with unresolved D. Germline CDR1 MNHNY, CDR2 SVGAGI (reference sequence). The V end was cut by 2 bases, the J end by 3 bases, with 4 bases between. This CDR3 comprises 12 residues. The CDR3 DNA is TGTGCCAGCAGTTACCTGCACACTGAAGCTTTCTTT. Amino acids: CASSYLHTEAFF.

The V gene is TRBV11-2, the J gene TRBJ2-5; 8 bases align to TRBD1. CDR1 and CDR2 (germline): SGHAT, FQNNGV. The CDR3 loop spans 14 amino acids. Trimming took 4 bases from V and 5 from J; bases not matched to a gene: 6. CDR3 nucleotides: TGTGCCAGCAGCTCGGACAGGGTCGGCGAGACCCAGTACTTC. Translation: CASSSDRVGETQYF.

The V call is TRBV20-1, the J call TRBJ2-2; D gene uncertain. This CDR3 has 11 amino acids. Germline loops: CDR1 DFQATT, CDR2 SNEGSKA (reference sequence). With 6 bases removed from V and 8 bases from J, the gap between germline ends came to 10 bases. The CDR3, as DNA: TGCAGTGCCCACCGGCCTGGGGAGCTGTTTTTT. Protein product: CSAHRPGELFF.

The gene calls are TRBV4-2 and TRBJ2-2; 10 bases line up with TRBD2. The germline gives CDR1 LGHNA, CDR2 YNFKEQ. This CDR3 region has 16 residues. With V trimmed by 0 bases and J by 7 bases, 5 bases remained unmatched. CDR3 sequence (DNA): TGTGCCAGCAGCCAAGAAGCGGGGGGGCTGGGCGGGGAGCTGTTTTTT. Encoded protein: CASSQEAGGLGGELFF.

The sample holds one count of this clone. This sequence joins TRBV27 and TRBJ2-5; 9 bases map to TRBD2. The CDR3 runs to 16 residues. The V gene end was trimmed by 4 bases and the J gene end by 0 bases; junction bases not matched to a gene: 6. Germline loops: CDR1 MNHEY, CDR2 SMNVEV (reference sequence). The CDR3 DNA reads TGTGCCAGCAGTTCCCTCGCGGGGGGGTACCAAGAGACCCAGTACTTC. Its translation is CASSSLAGGYQETQYF.

The chain couples TRBV5-1 to TRBJ1-3, with TRBD1 matching 8 bases. Looked up from germline, CDR1 is SGHRS and CDR2 is YFSETQ. V was clipped by 4 bases and J by 2 bases; unmatched bases: 5. The CDR3 contains 15 residues. The CDR3 region is CASSAEQGAGNTIYF. CDR3 nucleotide sequence: TGCGCCAGCAGCGCAGAACAGGGGGCTGGAAACACCATATATTTT.

V gene TRBV6-5 combines with J gene TRBJ1-6; 9 nucleotides match TRBD1. V was clipped by 4 bases and J by 10 bases; unmatched bases: 8. CDR1 and CDR2 (germline): MNHEY, SVGAGI. The CDR3 runs 15 residues. CDR3 coding DNA: TGTGCCAGCAGTTCCCGGACAGGGGAGTCATCACCCCTCCACTTT. Its translation is CASSSRTGESSPLHF.

This clone was picked up one time. The chain carries TRBV5-6 and TRBJ2-7; the match to TRBD2 covers 7 bases. The germline V gene has CDR1 SGHDT and CDR2 YYEEEE. V gave up 3 bases and J gave up 6 bases; unmatched junction bases: 9. This CDR3 is built from 14 residues. CDR3 nucleotide sequence: TGTGCCAGCAGCTCGGGGGGAAAATCGGCCGAGCAGTACGTC. Translated: CASSSGGKSAEQYV.

The chain recombines TRBV30 with TRBJ1-5; no firm D call. This CDR3 comprises 14 residues. Germline V gene data show CDR1 as GTSNPN and CDR2 as SVGIG (reference sequence). V was cut by 2 bases and J by 3 bases, with 11 bases left in between. The CDR3 region has the DNA TGTGCCTGGAGTAAAGGGAACCCCAATCAGCCCCAGCATTTT. Translating gives CAWSKGNPNQPQHF.

This rearrangement joins TRBV11-2 to TRBJ1-6; TRBD1 matches 7 bases. The V gene's germline CDR1 is SGHAT and CDR2 FQNNGV. J lost 6 bases, V lost 4 bases, and 6 bases had no gene match. The CDR3 runs 15 residues. The CDR3 sequence: CASSYQGVGNSPLHF. CDR3 bases: TGTGCCAGCAGCTATCAGGGGGTTGGTAATTCACCCCTCCACTTT.

The CDR3: CASSHRIQETQYF. The CDR3 DNA follows: TGTGCCAGCAGTCACAGGATTCAAGAGACCCAGTACTTC. The chain carries TRBV27 and TRBJ2-5, with D possibly being TRBD1 (5 bases). Germline V gives CDR1 MNHEY, CDR2 SMNVEV (reference sequence). The CDR3 runs 13 residues. The V end was cut by 5 bases, the J end by 2 bases, with 9 bases between.

The J gene is TRBJ2-3, the V gene TRBV7-6; 9 positions match TRBD1. The CDR3 runs 17 residues. J gave up 3 bases and V 5 bases, and 12 bases lay outside the gene matches. Germline assignment: CDR1 SGHVS and CDR2 FNYEAQ. The CDR3 nucleotides are TGTGCCAGCAGCGTGGGTGGGGGGACAGGGTGGACAGATACGCAGTATTTT. Its protein is CASSVGGGTGWTDTQYF.

V gene TRBV27 combines with J gene TRBJ2-2, with D unresolved. Germline V gene sequence: CDR1 MNHEY, CDR2 SMNVEV (reference sequence). The CDR3 loop spans 13 amino acids. Trimming pared 5 bases from V and 2 bases from J, leaving 6 bases between. DNA of the CDR3: TGTGCCAGCAGTACCCTTAACACCGGGGAGCTGTTTTTT. This translates into CASSTLNTGELFF.

V gene TRBV6-6 combines with J gene TRBJ1-6; D is possibly TRBD1 (6 bases). This CDR3 has 14 amino acids. CDR1 is MNHNY and CDR2 is SVGAGI in the germline V gene (reference sequence). V was pared by 6 bases and J by 8 bases, with 14 bases between. Written as DNA, the CDR3 is TGTGCCAGCAGCTCCGGGACAAAAGATTCACCCCTCCACTTT. Protein product: CASSSGTKDSPLHF.

J is TRBJ1-2 and V is TRBV6-5, with unresolved D. Trimming removed 6 bases at V and 1 base at J, with 9 bases between. The CDR3 runs 13 residues. Germline V gene lookup returns CDR1 MNHEY and CDR2 SVGAGI. CDR3 bases: TGTGCCAGCAGCATCGAGAGTAACTATGGCTACACCTTC. Its translation is CASSIESNYGYTF.

J is TRBJ1-5 and V is TRBV7-2; 9 bases align to TRBD1. CDR3 length: 15 residues. Germline CDR1 and CDR2: SGHTA and FQGNSA. Trimming cost V 1 base and J 4 bases; bases outside gene matches: 2. DNA for the CDR3: TGTGCCAGCAGCTTAGTCGGACAGGGGAATCAGCCCCAGCATTTT. It translates to CASSLVGQGNQPQHF.

J is TRBJ1-1 and V is TRBV9; the D gene is possibly TRBD1 (6 bases). Germline CDR1 and CDR2: SGDLS and YYNGEE. V gave up 4 bases and J gave up 3 bases, with 13 bases separating them. The CDR3 is 14 residues long. This chain's CDR3 is CASSPSGGDTEAFF. In DNA, the CDR3 is TGTGCCAGCAGCCCTTCCGGGGGCGACACTGAAGCTTTCTTT.

The gene calls are TRBV14 and TRBJ1-2, with D possibly matching TRBD1 (5 bases). The CDR3 runs to 13 residues. V was clipped by 4 bases and J by 1 base, with 7 bases between them. Germline CDR1 and CDR2: SGHDN and FVKESK. CDR3 loop: CASSPDSNYGYTF. The CDR3 DNA reads as TGTGCCAGCAGCCCCGACAGTAACTATGGCTACACCTTC.

This rearrangement joins TRBV6-1 to TRBJ2-7; 9 bases map to TRBD1. The germline V gene encodes CDR1 MNHNS and CDR2 SASEGT. The J segment lost 4 bases and the V segment lost 0 bases, leaving 4 bases of the junction unmatched. The CDR3 has 15 amino acids. The CDR3, as DNA: TGTGCCAGCAGTGAAGCTACAGGGGGCCTGTACGAGCAGTACTTC. Its protein is CASSEATGGLYEQYF.

V usage is TRBV13 and J usage is TRBJ1-3, with TRBD1 matching 7 bases. The CDR3 extends over 15 amino acids. Per the germline V gene, CDR1 is PRHDT and CDR2 is FYEKMQ (reference sequence). After removal of 5 bases from V and 0 bases from J, the junction contained 4 bases not matched to a gene. CDR3 residues: CASSPRDSSGNTIYF. CDR3 in DNA: TGTGCCAGCAGCCCCCGGGACAGCTCTGGAAACACCATATATTTT.

The rearrangement uses TRBV21-1 and TRBJ2-5; the DNA was not compared with TRBD1, the D call given in the table. TRBV21-1 is deemed a pseudogene. This CDR3 contains 15 residues. Here the CDR3 reads CASSKGRGQWETQYF. For the CDR3, the DNA is TGTGCCAGCAGCAAAGGGAGGGGGCAATGGGAGACCCAGTACTTC.